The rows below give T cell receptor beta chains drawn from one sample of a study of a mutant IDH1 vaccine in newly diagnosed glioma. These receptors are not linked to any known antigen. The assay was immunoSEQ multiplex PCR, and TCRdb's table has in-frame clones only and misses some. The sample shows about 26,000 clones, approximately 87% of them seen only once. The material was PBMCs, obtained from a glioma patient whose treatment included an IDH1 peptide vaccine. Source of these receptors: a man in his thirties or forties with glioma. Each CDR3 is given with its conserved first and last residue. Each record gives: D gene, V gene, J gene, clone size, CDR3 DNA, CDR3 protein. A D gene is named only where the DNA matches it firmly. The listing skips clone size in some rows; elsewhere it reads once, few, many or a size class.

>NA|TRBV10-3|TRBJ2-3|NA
TGTGCCATCAGTGAGTCCGGGAGAGGAACATCGGATACGCAGTATTTT
CAISESGRGTSDTQYF
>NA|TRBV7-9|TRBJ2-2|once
TGTGCCAGCAGCCCGCCTATGGGGACGGATTACACCGGGGAGCTGTTTTTT
CASSPPMGTDYTGELFF
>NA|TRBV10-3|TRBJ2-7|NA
TGTGCCATCATCATGACAAGCTCCTACGAGCAGTACTTC
CAIIMTSSYEQYF
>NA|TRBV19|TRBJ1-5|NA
TGTGCCAGTAGTGGGGGGGGCTCGGGCAATCAGCCCCAGCATTTT
CASSGGGSGNQPQHF
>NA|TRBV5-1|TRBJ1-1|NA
TGCGCCAGCAGCCCCGACCTGACAACAATGAACACTGAAGCTTTCTTT
CASSPDLTTMNTEAFF
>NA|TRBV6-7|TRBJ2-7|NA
TGTGCCAGCAGTTCCCCTAATATCTACGAGCAGTACTTC
CASSSPNIYEQYF
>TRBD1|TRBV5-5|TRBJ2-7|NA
TGTGCCAGCAGCTCCCAGGACAGGGCTTACGAGCAGTACTTC
CASSSQDRAYEQYF
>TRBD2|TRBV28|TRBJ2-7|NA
TGTGCCAGCAGTCTAGCGGGAGATAATGTCGAGCAGTACTTC
CASSLAGDNVEQYF
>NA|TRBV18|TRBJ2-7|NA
TGTGCCAGCTCCCGCAGGGAGGTAGCCTACGAGCAGTACTTC
CASSRREVAYEQYF
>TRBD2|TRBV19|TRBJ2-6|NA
TGTGCCAGTAGGACACGAAGCGGGAGAGGGTCTGGGGCCAACGTCCTGACTTTC
CASRTRSGRGSGANVLTF
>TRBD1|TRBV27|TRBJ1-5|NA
TGTGCCAGCAGTCTCGGAGGGGGCGGGCAGCCCCAGCATTTT
CASSLGGGGQPQHF
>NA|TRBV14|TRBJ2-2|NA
TGTGCCAGCAGCCATTATCAACAGGACACCACCGGGGAGCTGTTTTTT
CASSHYQQDTTGELFF
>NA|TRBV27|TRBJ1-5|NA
TGTGCCAGCAGTTTACTGGCTGGGCCCTCGAGCAATCAGCCCCAGCATTTT
CASSLLAGPSSNQPQHF
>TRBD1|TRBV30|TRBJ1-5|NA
TGTGCCTGGAGTGGGGGACAGGTCCCAAATCAGCCCCAGCATTTT
CAWSGGQVPNQPQHF
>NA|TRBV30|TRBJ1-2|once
TGTGCCTGGAACTTTGACAGGACTAACTATGGCTACACCTTC
CAWNFDRTNYGYTF
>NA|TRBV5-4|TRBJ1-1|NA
TGTGCCAGCAGCTCCGGTTGGCAGTCGAACACTGAAGCTTTCTTT
CASSSGWQSNTEAFF
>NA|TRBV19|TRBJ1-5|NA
TGTGCCAGTAGTATCAGGGATTACAATCAGCCCCAGCATTTT
CASSIRDYNQPQHF
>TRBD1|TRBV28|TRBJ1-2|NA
TGTGCCAGCAGTGGGGACAGCTATGGCTACACCTTC
CASSGDSYGYTF
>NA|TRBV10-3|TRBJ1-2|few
TGTGCCATCAGTGCTTCACAGGATGGCTACACCTTC
CAISASQDGYTF
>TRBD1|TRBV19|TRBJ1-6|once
TGTGCCAGTAGTCCAACTGGGAGGGGGACAGGGAATTCACCCCTCCACTTT
CASSPTGRGTGNSPLHF